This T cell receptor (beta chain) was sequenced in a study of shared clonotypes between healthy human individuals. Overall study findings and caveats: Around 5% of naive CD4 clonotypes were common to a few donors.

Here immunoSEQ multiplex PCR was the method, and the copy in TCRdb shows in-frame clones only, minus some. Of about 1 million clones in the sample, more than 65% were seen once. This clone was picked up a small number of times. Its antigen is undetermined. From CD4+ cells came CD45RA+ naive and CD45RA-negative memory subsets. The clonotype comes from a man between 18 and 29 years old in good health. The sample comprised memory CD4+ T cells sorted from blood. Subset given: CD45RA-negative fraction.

The CDR3, as DNA: TGTGCCAGCAGCGCGATAACTCGGGACAGGGGATATGGCTACACCTTC. Translated, it gives CASSAITRDRGYGYTF. This chain connects TRBV9 to TRBJ1-2, with 10 bases lining up with TRBD1. Germline assignment: CDR1 SGDLS and CDR2 YYNGEE. With V trimmed by 3 bases and J by 5 bases, 10 bases remained unmatched. This CDR3 is built from 16 residues.